A selection of T cell receptor beta chains follows, all from one sample in a study of cytomegalovirus exposure and HLA in healthy donors. TCRdb keeps only in-frame clones here, not all; method: immunoSEQ multiplex PCR. Of 65,000 to 100,000 clones in the sample, over 70% were seen once. The source material was PBMCs. The source is a man in his forties in good health and CMV-seronegative. The conserved cysteine and the conserved F or W are not part of the CDR3 here.

TRBV11-2 | ASSSPQGGSYNEQF
TRBV7-9 | ASSLAQSPNEQF
TRBV5-6 | ASSLGTQGKSETQY
TRBV20-1 | SAPYDIQY
TRBV27 | ASSLLAGHEQY
TRBV30 | AWMDGTYNSPLH
TRBV6-5 | ASSYAERASYNEQF
TRBV2 | ASSPRGSGNTIY
TRBV28 | ASRRVNTEAF
TRBV9 | ASSPNPTGNENGYT
TRBV4-3 | ASSQDRDSLAGNQETQY
TRBV19 | ASSRDRNNSPLH
TRBV4-3 | ASSQDRSSYEQY
TRBV19 | ASSSEGDYGYT
TRBV4-1 | ASSQGQGRNTEAF
TRBV18 | ASSPEIRDTEAF
TRBV19 | ASSSGSRVVSPLH
TRBV5-1 | ASSLAVRLAGGTDTQY
TRBV15 | ATSRVDRLGETQY
TRBV27 | ASGPQIPVYGYT
TRBV5-4 | ASSFQGAPYYNEQF
TRBV5-1 | ASSLRTGTVRTYEQY
TRBV7-8 | ASSLVRVGNQPQH
TRBV7-2 | ASSLGRAEKLF
TRBV18 | ASSPTSGGRGNEQF
TRBV6-5 | ASTPMGAHGYT
TRBV6-1 | ASSGLDGGYNEQF
TRBV7-2 | ASSHTGRTSMGYEQY
TRBV4-2 | ASSHPYNEQF
TRBV7-8 | ASSLRTGPYEQY
TRBV5-4 | ASSTGQLTTYGYT
TRBV27 | ASSSLGVSGGYDEQY
TRBV27 | ASSRGQLNTGELF
TRBV11-2 | ASTVGTSGIAYEQY
TRBV4-1 | ASSQEAGGEYVMLYYEQY
TRBV27 | ASIIHGAGGVVADTQY
TRBV19 | ASRTDRGWNQPQH
TRBV9 | ASSSDRAAGNTIY
TRBV6-1 | ASTDTDVDQPQH
TRBV5-1 | ASSLGGGSYEQY
TRBV14 | ASSYQTGSMNTEAF